The source of this TCR beta chain is a study of cytomegalovirus exposure and HLA in healthy donors. The CDR3 covers 16 residues. The J segment lost 10 bases and the V segment lost 0 bases, leaving 12 bases of the junction unmatched. CDR1 and CDR2 (germline): SEHNR, FQNEAQ (reference sequence). Primers: 60 Vbeta forward and 13 Jbeta reverse. Clones were sequenced by immunoSEQ multiplex PCR, and TCRdb holds only the in-frame ones, with some missing. The table lists about 200,000 clones, roughly 84% of them singletons. This receptor was taken from a boy between 2 and 10 years old in good health and CMV-seronegative. The chain recombines TRBV7-9 with TRBJ2-5; 9 nucleotides line up with TRBD2. The source material was PBMCs. The CDR3 DNA is TGTGCCAGCAGCTTAGCCGGGACCCCGAAGCGGGGGGACCAGTACTTC. This codes for CASSLAGTPKRGDQYF.